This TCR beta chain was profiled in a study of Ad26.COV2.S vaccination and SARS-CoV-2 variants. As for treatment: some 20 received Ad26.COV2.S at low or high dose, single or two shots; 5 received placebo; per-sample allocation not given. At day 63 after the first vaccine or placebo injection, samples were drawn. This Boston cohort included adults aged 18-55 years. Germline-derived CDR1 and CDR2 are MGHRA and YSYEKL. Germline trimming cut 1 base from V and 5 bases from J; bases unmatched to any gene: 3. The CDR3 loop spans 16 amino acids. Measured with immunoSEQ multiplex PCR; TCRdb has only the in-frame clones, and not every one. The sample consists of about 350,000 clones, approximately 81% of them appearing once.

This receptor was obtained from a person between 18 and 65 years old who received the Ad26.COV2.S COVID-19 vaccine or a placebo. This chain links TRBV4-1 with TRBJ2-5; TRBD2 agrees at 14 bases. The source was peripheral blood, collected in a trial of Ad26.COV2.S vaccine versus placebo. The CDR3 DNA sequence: TGCGCCAGCAGCCAAGGACTAGCGGGGGGGCTGGAGACCCAGTACTTC. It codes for CASSQGLAGGLETQYF.